A selection of T cell receptor beta chains follows, all from one sample in a study of tumour-infiltrating T cells in Burkitt lymphoma. The table came from immunoSEQ multiplex PCR; TCRdb's copy has only in-frame clones and leaves some out. The repertoire holds more than 8,500 clones, with approximately 60% as singletons. The sample taken for sequencing was tumor tissue. The receptor set was obtained from a human donor with diffuse large B-cell lymphoma. Both conserved end residues are part of each CDR3. A D gene is named only where the DNA matches it firmly.

V gene	D gene	J gene	CDR3 protein
TRBV7-9	.	TRBJ2-1	CASSLRGGSYNEQFF
TRBV6-1	.	TRBJ2-7	CASGVGRTYEQYF
TRBV10-3	.	TRBJ2-7	CAISAEGADEQYF
TRBV5-6	TRBD2	TRBJ2-3	CASSLEAGGSDTQYF
TRBV28	.	TRBJ2-3	CASSPYPGATDTQYF
TRBV30	.	TRBJ2-7	CAWSTNWQGYEQYF
TRBV2	.	TRBJ1-1	CASSEIRGLNTEAFF
TRBV7-9	TRBD1	TRBJ1-1	CASSLAWGQLNTEAFF
TRBV19	.	TRBJ2-6	CASSRIPSGANVLTF
TRBV7-2	TRBD2	TRBJ2-3	CASSLVLGLAGSDTQYF
TRBV7-9	.	TRBJ1-2	CASSLVGGGGYGYTF
TRBV15	.	TRBJ1-2	CATSRAGNRDPHGYTF
TRBV5-1	TRBD2	TRBJ2-1	CASSPGTSGNEQFF
TRBV30	.	TRBJ2-7	CAWSAPGEQYF
TRBV11-2	.	TRBJ2-2	CASSPTLGGTGELFF
TRBV18	TRBD2	TRBJ2-3	CASSPRAGEPEYF
TRBV19	.	TRBJ1-5	CASNRQPQHF
TRBV2	.	TRBJ1-2	CASIGGRTISYGYTF
TRBV6-1	.	TRBJ1-1	CASRSLGLNTEAFF
TRBV6-1	.	TRBJ1-5	CASSEADWAFSNQPQHF